A single sample gave rise to the 19 T cell receptor beta chains below, sequenced in a study of beta chain features in type 1 diabetes. Of the isolated RNA, all was reverse transcribed, and so the sequenced material was expressed TCRB transcripts. Assay used: immunoSEQ multiplex PCR; TCRdb lists only in-frame clones, some missing. The table records some 500,000 clones, approximately 10% of them present only once. The source material was naive CD4+ T cells from blood. Receptors were obtained from a woman aged 18-29 years in good health.

In DNA form, the CDR3 reads TGCGCCAGCAGCCAAGCAGGGGGTGGACTAGCCAAAAACATTCAGTACTTC. Amino acids: CASSQAGGGLAKNIQYF. This rearrangement joins TRBV4-3 to TRBJ2-4; 7 nucleotides agree with TRBD1. CDR3 length equals 17 residues. V lost 1 base to trimming and J lost 0 bases; unmatched junction nucleotides: 6. Germline CDR1 reads LGHNA; CDR2 reads YSLEER.

The sample holds a few counts of this clone. The sample has other DNA sequences that encode this CDR3 too. The chain joins TRBV29-1 to TRBJ2-7, with 7 bases aligning to TRBD1. The junction had 8 bases not matched to a gene; V was cut back by 4 bases and J by 2 bases. CDR1 and CDR2 from the germline V gene are SQVTM and ANQGSEA. The CDR3 spans 14 residues. DNA of the CDR3: TGCAGCGTTGGAGTCGTGGACAGGCCCTACGAGCAGTACTTC. This gives the protein CSVGVVDRPYEQYF.

The chain employs TRBV11-2 and TRBJ2-4; perhaps TRBD2 as D (6 bases). Germline V gene sequence: CDR1 SGHAT, CDR2 FQNNGV. Between the trimmed V and J ends, which lost 5 bases and 1 base, there was a span of 15 bases. The CDR3 has 16 residues. The DNA for the CDR3 is TGTGCCAGCAGCGTTCTCACAGGAGGGGCCAAAAACATTCAGTACTTC. This codes for CASSVLTGGAKNIQYF.

The J gene is TRBJ2-3, the V gene TRBV14, with a possible D match to TRBD1 (6 bases). Germline V gene lookup returns CDR1 SGHDN and CDR2 FVKESK. CDR3 size: 14 residues. Deletions cut 2 bases from V and 7 bases from J, with 13 bases between. The CDR3 DNA reads as TGTGCCAGCAGCCAATCGACCACAGGGAATACGCAGTATTTT. Amino acid sequence: CASSQSTTGNTQYF.

In this sample, this clone turned up a few times. V usage is TRBV7-9 and J usage is TRBJ2-2; 7 nucleotides line up with TRBD1. The CDR3 loop spans 15 amino acids. Trimming cost V 5 bases and J 6 bases; bases outside gene matches: 9. Per the germline V gene, CDR1 is SEHNR and CDR2 is FQNEAQ (reference sequence). The CDR3 DNA is TGTGCCAGCAGCCGTGGACAGGTTCGAGCCGGGGAGCTGTTTTTT. Its translation is CASSRGQVRAGELFF.

This clone showed up just a few times. CDR3 bases: TGTGCCAGCAGGCCGGAGGGAAGAACAAGTGAGCAGTTCTTC. Protein: CASRPEGRTSEQFF. V and J are TRBV7-6 and TRBJ2-1; D possibly corresponds to TRBD2 (6 bases). The CDR3 sequence is 14 residues long. The V and J ends lost 6 bases and 9 bases respectively, with 18 bases between them. In germline, CDR1 is SGHVS, CDR2 FNYEAQ.

The CDR3 DNA is TGTGCCAGCAGCCTCGACAGCAATAGCAATCAGCCCCAGCATTTT. It yields the protein CASSLDSNSNQPQHF. The chain employs TRBV7-2 and TRBJ1-5, with D possibly TRBD1 on 5 matching bases. V lost 5 bases and J lost 0, with 11 bases in between. This CDR3 region has 15 residues. CDR1 is SGHTA and CDR2 is FQGNSA in the germline V gene.

This clone has only a few counts. This chain links TRBV7-2 with TRBJ1-2; D gene uncertain. Trimming took off 5 bases at V and 5 bases at J, with 24 bases between the two ends. The CDR3 is 17 residues long. Germline CDR1 and CDR2: SGHTA and FQGNSA. The CDR3: CASSRALAWTQPYGYTF. For the CDR3, the DNA is TGTGCCAGCAGCCGAGCCCTGGCCTGGACCCAACCGTATGGCTACACCTTC.

The sample holds a few counts of this clone. This sample also contains other DNA sequences that code for the same CDR3. V and J are TRBV7-9 and TRBJ2-2, with no clear D. This CDR3 region has 11 residues. Germline V gene data show CDR1 as SEHNR and CDR2 as FQNEAQ (reference sequence). The V gene lost 6 bases and the J gene lost 6 bases, with 5 bases spanning the gap. The CDR3 bases are TGTGCCAGCAGTCTCCCCGGGGAGCTGTTTTTT. This codes for CASSLPGELFF.

This clone turned up a few times. The chain recombines TRBV7-9 with TRBJ2-7; D possibly corresponds to TRBD1 (6 bases). Germline V gene sequence: CDR1 SEHNR, CDR2 FQNEAQ (reference sequence). With 5 bases removed from V and 2 bases from J, the gap between germline ends came to 13 bases. The length of the CDR3 is 14 residues. Here the CDR3 reads CASSQGGHTYEQYF. In DNA, the CDR3 is TGTGCCAGCAGCCAAGGGGGTCATACCTACGAGCAGTACTTC.

Only a few counts were recorded for this clone. The chain is built from TRBV10-3 and TRBJ1-1, with no clear D. Germline V CDR1 and CDR2: ENHRY, SYGVKD. V lost 2 bases and J lost 1, with 5 bases in between. This CDR3 contains 13 residues. CDR3 coding DNA: TGTGCCATCAGTGAGATGGGGAACACTGAAGCTTTCTTT. Residues: CAISEMGNTEAFF.

This chain connects TRBV7-9 to TRBJ2-7; D not resolved. Trimming took 4 bases from V and 4 from J, leaving 8 bases between them. The CDR3 has 12 amino acids. Germline CDR1 reads SEHNR; CDR2 reads FQNEAQ (reference sequence). The CDR3 reads CASSSLGYEQYF. DNA for the CDR3: TGTGCCAGCAGCTCTCTGGGGTACGAGCAGTACTTC.

V usage is TRBV5-1 and J usage is TRBJ2-4; D remains unclear. Looked up from germline, CDR1 is SGHRS and CDR2 is YFSETQ. V lost 0 bases to trimming and J lost 3 bases, with 7 bases between them. The length of the CDR3 is 14 residues. The CDR3 DNA is TGCGCCAGCAGCTTGGCCCTGGACAAAAACATTCAGTACTTC. This encodes CASSLALDKNIQYF.

A few counts support this clone. This chain joins TRBV9 and TRBJ1-2; TRBD1 matches at 12 bases. Trimming at V came to 2 bases and at J to 6 bases, leaving 17 bases not matched to a gene. Germline V gene lookup returns CDR1 SGDLS and CDR2 YYNGEE. The CDR3 loop spans 19 amino acids. The CDR3 region is CASSVDPYMGTGGAHGYTF. Here the CDR3 DNA reads TGTGCCAGCAGCGTCGACCCCTACATGGGGACAGGGGGCGCCCATGGCTACACCTTC.

This clone was detected only a few times. The chain employs TRBV29-1 and TRBJ2-7; D not resolved. The V and J ends lost 5 bases and 3 bases respectively, with 11 bases between them. The CDR3 runs 12 residues. The germline gives CDR1 SQVTM, CDR2 ANQGSEA. CDR3 in amino acids: CSVLNPGYEQYF. Here the CDR3 DNA reads TGCAGCGTTCTCAACCCGGGCTACGAGCAGTACTTC.

This clone showed up just a few times. The chain carries TRBV7-2 and TRBJ2-7; D ambiguous. The V gene's germline CDR1 is SGHTA and CDR2 FQGNSA. The CDR3 is 11 amino acids. Trimming pared 6 bases from V and 6 bases from J, leaving 9 bases between. CDR3 DNA: TGTGCCAGCAGGCTCCTCATCGAGCAGTACTTC. Amino acid sequence: CASRLLIEQYF.

The table lists this clone with a count of one. The J gene is TRBJ1-1, the V gene TRBV5-4; the D gene is possibly TRBD1 (5 bases). The CDR3 contains 13 residues. Trimming cost V 1 base and J 8 bases, with 12 bases left between them. The germline V gene has CDR1 SGHNT and CDR2 YYREEE (reference sequence). The CDR3 sequence: CASSLTTGHEAFF. The CDR3, as DNA: TGTGCCAGCAGCTTGACCACCGGACACGAAGCTTTCTTT.

This clone was counted ten times or more. J is TRBJ2-6 and V is TRBV29-1; D is undetermined. The CDR3 loop spans 12 amino acids. V lost 8 bases and J lost 1, with 6 bases in between. Germline assignment: CDR1 SQVTM and CDR2 ANQGSEA. This CDR3 is CSMQSGANVLTF. The CDR3 DNA sequence: TGCAGCATGCAATCTGGGGCCAACGTCCTGACTTTC.

This clone was observed a handful of times. The same CDR3 arises from other DNA sequences in this sample as well. This chain uses TRBV29-1 with TRBJ2-5; 9 nucleotides match TRBD2. The germline gives CDR1 SQVTM, CDR2 ANQGSEA. Trimming took 6 bases from V and 1 from J; bases not matched to a gene: 3. The CDR3 contains 13 residues. Here the CDR3 reads CSVGRGGQETQYF. CDR3 sequence (DNA): TGCAGCGTCGGGCGGGGGGGCCAAGAGACCCAGTACTTC.